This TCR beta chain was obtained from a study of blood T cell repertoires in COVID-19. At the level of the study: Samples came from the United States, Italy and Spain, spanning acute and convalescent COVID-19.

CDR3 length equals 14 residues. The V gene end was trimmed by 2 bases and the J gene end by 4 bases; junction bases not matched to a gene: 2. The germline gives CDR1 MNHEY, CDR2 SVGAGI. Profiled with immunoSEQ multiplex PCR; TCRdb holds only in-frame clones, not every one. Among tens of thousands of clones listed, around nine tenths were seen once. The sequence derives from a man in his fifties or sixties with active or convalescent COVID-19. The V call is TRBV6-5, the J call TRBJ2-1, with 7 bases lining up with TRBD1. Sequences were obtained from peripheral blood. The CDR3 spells CASSYGTEYNEQFF. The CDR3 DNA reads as TGTGCCAGCAGTTACGGGACAGAATACAATGAGCAGTTCTTC.